The rows below give T cell receptor beta chains drawn from one sample of a study of T cell responses to AZD1222 COVID-19 vaccine. Using immunoSEQ multiplex PCR, the repertoire was profiled, and TCRdb retains in-frame clones only, with some absent. The table has 80,000 to 95,000 clones, more than 70% seen once; the top ten hold 6.9%. The starting material was peripheral blood, obtained 28 days after the second AZD1222 dose. The receptors shown here come from an adult who received the AZD1222 COVID-19 vaccine. CDR3s include the opening cysteine and the closing phenylalanine or tryptophan. Fields, in order: J gene, D gene, clone size, CDR3 length, V gene, CDR3 DNA, CDR3 protein. The D gene is left open where the match is weak. Clone size appears in some rows only: once, few, many, or a class for an expanded clone.

j_call: TRBJ2-3
d_call: TRBD2
clone_size: -
cdr3_length: 12
v_call: TRBV13
cdr3_nt: TGTGCCAGCCGGTCGACTAGCGGGCAGCAGTATTTT
cdr3_aa: CASRSTSGQQYF

j_call: TRBJ2-2
d_call: TRBD2
clone_size: once
cdr3_length: 19
v_call: TRBV7-8
cdr3_nt: TGTGCCAGCAGCCCCTGGACTAGCGGGAGGGCCGTAGGAAGCGGGGAGCTGTTTTTT
cdr3_aa: CASSPWTSGRAVGSGELFF

j_call: TRBJ2-5
d_call: TRBD2
clone_size: few
cdr3_length: 14
v_call: TRBV6-1
cdr3_nt: TGTGCCAGCAGTGAACTAGCGGTCCAAGAGACCCAGTACTTC
cdr3_aa: CASSELAVQETQYF

j_call: TRBJ1-3
d_call: -
clone_size: once
cdr3_length: 15
v_call: TRBV29-1
cdr3_nt: TGCAGCGTTGAACTCGTCCGGGGTACGGGAAACACCATATATTTT
cdr3_aa: CSVELVRGTGNTIYF

j_call: TRBJ1-5
d_call: -
clone_size: -
cdr3_length: 15
v_call: TRBV28
cdr3_nt: TGTGCCAGCAGCACCCTCGGGGGTCCGAATCAGCCCCAGCATTTT
cdr3_aa: CASSTLGGPNQPQHF

j_call: TRBJ1-1
d_call: TRBD1
clone_size: -
cdr3_length: 15
v_call: TRBV9
cdr3_nt: TGTGCCAGCAGCGTAGGGTCAGGGGGGAACACTGAAGCTTTCTTT
cdr3_aa: CASSVGSGGNTEAFF

j_call: TRBJ1-2
d_call: -
clone_size: -
cdr3_length: 14
v_call: TRBV6-5
cdr3_nt: TGTGCCAGCAGTGACTCCGACAGGATTTATGGCTACACCTTC
cdr3_aa: CASSDSDRIYGYTF

j_call: TRBJ2-2
d_call: -
clone_size: -
cdr3_length: 15
v_call: TRBV18
cdr3_nt: TGTGCCAGCTCACCGGCGGTTTCGAACACCGGGGAGCTGTTTTTT
cdr3_aa: CASSPAVSNTGELFF

j_call: TRBJ1-1
d_call: -
clone_size: -
cdr3_length: 10
v_call: TRBV27
cdr3_nt: TGTGCCAGCAGACAGAAAAAAGCTTTCTTT
cdr3_aa: CASRQKKAFF

j_call: TRBJ2-1
d_call: TRBD2
clone_size: once
cdr3_length: 14
v_call: TRBV10-1
cdr3_nt: TGCGCCAGCAGCCCGACTAGCGGTCCCAATGAGCAGTTCTTC
cdr3_aa: CASSPTSGPNEQFF

j_call: TRBJ2-4
d_call: -
clone_size: -
cdr3_length: 14
v_call: TRBV6-5
cdr3_nt: TGTGCCAGCAGTTACTCGACATATACAAACATTCAGTACTTC
cdr3_aa: CASSYSTYTNIQYF

j_call: TRBJ2-7
d_call: TRBD1
clone_size: -
cdr3_length: 19
v_call: TRBV7-6
cdr3_nt: TGTGCCAGCAGCGCCAGGGGGACAGGGGCCGGACTTAGCTCCTACGAGCAGTACTTC
cdr3_aa: CASSARGTGAGLSSYEQYF

j_call: TRBJ1-1
d_call: -
clone_size: -
cdr3_length: 15
v_call: TRBV2
cdr3_nt: TGTGCCAGCGGGGATGGGGAGCTCGGGAACACTGAAGCTTTCTTT
cdr3_aa: CASGDGELGNTEAFF

j_call: TRBJ1-3
d_call: TRBD1
clone_size: few
cdr3_length: 15
v_call: TRBV7-9
cdr3_nt: TGTGCCAGCAGCATGGACAGGGCGTCTGGAAACACCATATATTTT
cdr3_aa: CASSMDRASGNTIYF

j_call: TRBJ1-6
d_call: TRBD1
clone_size: -
cdr3_length: 15
v_call: TRBV25-1
cdr3_nt: TGTGCCAGCAGTCCCTCTCGACAGGGTAGTTCACCCCTCCACTTT
cdr3_aa: CASSPSRQGSSPLHF

j_call: TRBJ1-2
d_call: -
clone_size: -
cdr3_length: 11
v_call: TRBV28
cdr3_nt: TGTGCCAGCAGTATAAACTATGGCTACACCTTC
cdr3_aa: CASSINYGYTF

j_call: TRBJ2-7
d_call: TRBD2
clone_size: -
cdr3_length: 15
v_call: TRBV18
cdr3_nt: TGTGCCAGCTCAGGACTAGCGGGAGGGCCCAACGAGCAGTACTTC
cdr3_aa: CASSGLAGGPNEQYF

j_call: TRBJ2-5
d_call: TRBD1
clone_size: -
cdr3_length: 15
v_call: TRBV4-1
cdr3_nt: TGCGCCAGCAGCCGGGACAGTGGGTCCCAAGAGACCCAGTACTTC
cdr3_aa: CASSRDSGSQETQYF

j_call: TRBJ1-1
d_call: -
clone_size: -
cdr3_length: 13
v_call: TRBV6-6
cdr3_nt: TGTGCCAGCAGTTACTCGCTTGGGAGTGAAGCTTTCTTT
cdr3_aa: CASSYSLGSEAFF

j_call: TRBJ1-1
d_call: TRBD1
clone_size: -
cdr3_length: 13
v_call: TRBV6-5
cdr3_nt: TGTGCCAGCAGTACGAATCCGGGACAGGAAGCTTTCTTT
cdr3_aa: CASSTNPGQEAFF

j_call: TRBJ2-7
d_call: -
clone_size: -
cdr3_length: 14
v_call: TRBV6-5
cdr3_nt: TGTGCCAGCAGTTCCGCCCAGGGATCCTACGAGCAGTACTTC
cdr3_aa: CASSSAQGSYEQYF

j_call: TRBJ1-2
d_call: -
clone_size: -
cdr3_length: 14
v_call: TRBV4-1
cdr3_nt: TGCGCCAGCAGCCAAGGTCGATTCTTCGGTGGCTACACCTTC
cdr3_aa: CASSQGRFFGGYTF

j_call: TRBJ1-5
d_call: -
clone_size: -
cdr3_length: 11
v_call: TRBV6-6
cdr3_nt: TGTGCCAGCGGGGGCCCTCCGGGCCAGCATTTT
cdr3_aa: CASGGPPGQHF

j_call: TRBJ2-3
d_call: -
clone_size: -
cdr3_length: 11
v_call: TRBV29-1
cdr3_nt: TGCAGCCCCTGGTGGGGAGATACGCAGTATTTT
cdr3_aa: CSPWWGDTQYF

j_call: TRBJ1-1
d_call: -
clone_size: -
cdr3_length: 15
v_call: TRBV7-6
cdr3_nt: TGTGCCAGCAGCTTAGATCAGGGCTCGAACACTGAAGCTTTCTTT
cdr3_aa: CASSLDQGSNTEAFF

j_call: TRBJ2-2
d_call: TRBD1
clone_size: -
cdr3_length: 16
v_call: TRBV6-5
cdr3_nt: TGTGCCAGCAGTTCTAAGGGACAGGGGATCACCGGGGAGCTGTTTTTT
cdr3_aa: CASSSKGQGITGELFF

j_call: TRBJ2-7
d_call: -
clone_size: -
cdr3_length: 14
v_call: TRBV11-2
cdr3_nt: TGTGCCAGCAGTCGTCCTGATCCGGCCGGCGAGCAGTACTTC
cdr3_aa: CASSRPDPAGEQYF

j_call: TRBJ2-7
d_call: -
clone_size: -
cdr3_length: 13
v_call: TRBV27
cdr3_nt: TGTGCCAGCAGTTCTCGGGAGACCTACGAGCAGTACTTC
cdr3_aa: CASSSRETYEQYF

j_call: TRBJ2-3
d_call: -
clone_size: -
cdr3_length: 14
v_call: TRBV5-1
cdr3_nt: TGCGCCAGCAGGTCTCCTAGCGGCACAGATACGCAGTATTTT
cdr3_aa: CASRSPSGTDTQYF

j_call: TRBJ2-2
d_call: -
clone_size: -
cdr3_length: 14
v_call: TRBV6-4
cdr3_nt: TGTGCCAGCAGTGACGGGCAGGAGACCGGGGAGCTGTTTTTT
cdr3_aa: CASSDGQETGELFF

j_call: TRBJ1-5
d_call: -
clone_size: -
cdr3_length: 14
v_call: TRBV7-8
cdr3_nt: TGTGCCAGCAGCTTAGTACAGGGCGGACAGCCCCAGCATTTT
cdr3_aa: CASSLVQGGQPQHF

j_call: TRBJ2-7
d_call: TRBD1
clone_size: -
cdr3_length: 15
v_call: TRBV7-8
cdr3_nt: TGTGCCAGCAGCCTTATCGGGACAGACTCCTACGAGCAGTACTTC
cdr3_aa: CASSLIGTDSYEQYF

j_call: TRBJ2-7
d_call: TRBD1
clone_size: -
cdr3_length: 16
v_call: TRBV7-8
cdr3_nt: TGTGCCAGCAGCTTAGTCGGAGGACAGGGCAGCTACGAGCAGTACTTC
cdr3_aa: CASSLVGGQGSYEQYF

j_call: TRBJ1-3
d_call: -
clone_size: -
cdr3_length: 13
v_call: TRBV4-1
cdr3_nt: TGCGCCAGCAGCCAGACCTCTGGAAACACCATATATTTT
cdr3_aa: CASSQTSGNTIYF

j_call: TRBJ2-5
d_call: TRBD2
clone_size: -
cdr3_length: 15
v_call: TRBV15
cdr3_nt: TGTGCCACAGGGACTAGCGGGCGCATCGGAGAGACCCAGTACTTC
cdr3_aa: CATGTSGRIGETQYF

j_call: TRBJ1-5
d_call: -
clone_size: -
cdr3_length: 15
v_call: TRBV6-6
cdr3_nt: TGTGCCAGCAGTCGGACAGCGGTAAGCAATCAGCCCCAGCATTTT
cdr3_aa: CASSRTAVSNQPQHF

j_call: TRBJ2-1
d_call: -
clone_size: -
cdr3_length: 11
v_call: TRBV14
cdr3_nt: TGTGCCAGCAGCCAGGGGTCTGAGCAGTTCTTC
cdr3_aa: CASSQGSEQFF

j_call: TRBJ2-7
d_call: -
clone_size: -
cdr3_length: 15
v_call: TRBV7-6
cdr3_nt: TGTGCCAGCAGCTTACAGGCCAGCGGAGCCCACGAGCAGTACTTC
cdr3_aa: CASSLQASGAHEQYF

j_call: TRBJ1-4
d_call: TRBD1
clone_size: -
cdr3_length: 16
v_call: TRBV3-1/TRBV3-2
cdr3_nt: TGTGCCAGCAGCCAAAACAGGGGAGCAACTAATGAAAAACTGTTTTTT
cdr3_aa: CASSQNRGATNEKLFF

j_call: TRBJ1-4
d_call: -
clone_size: -
cdr3_length: 15
v_call: TRBV3-1/TRBV3-2
cdr3_nt: TGTGCCAGCAGCCGGAACAGAGCAACTAATGAAAAACTGTTTTTT
cdr3_aa: CASSRNRATNEKLFF

j_call: TRBJ1-1
d_call: -
clone_size: -
cdr3_length: 13
v_call: TRBV19
cdr3_nt: TGTGCCAGTAGTCCAAAAAGGCACACTGAAGCTTTCTTT
cdr3_aa: CASSPKRHTEAFF

j_call: TRBJ2-7
d_call: -
clone_size: -
cdr3_length: 15
v_call: TRBV18
cdr3_nt: TGTGCCAGCTCACAAAACCAAGGAGTCTCCTACGAGCAGTACTTC
cdr3_aa: CASSQNQGVSYEQYF

j_call: TRBJ1-4
d_call: -
clone_size: -
cdr3_length: 13
v_call: TRBV6-6
cdr3_nt: TGTGCCAGCAGTCGGACAGATAATGAAAAACTGTTTTTT
cdr3_aa: CASSRTDNEKLFF

j_call: TRBJ2-1
d_call: -
clone_size: -
cdr3_length: 14
v_call: TRBV27
cdr3_nt: TGTGCCACCCAGGGGGGGGCGGACTACAATGAGCAGTTCTTC
cdr3_aa: CATQGGADYNEQFF

j_call: TRBJ2-1
d_call: TRBD1
clone_size: -
cdr3_length: 14
v_call: TRBV24-1
cdr3_nt: TGTGCCACCAGTGCCCTTTTAGGGACAGCTGAGCAGTTCTTC
cdr3_aa: CATSALLGTAEQFF

j_call: TRBJ1-2
d_call: TRBD1
clone_size: -
cdr3_length: 17
v_call: TRBV2
cdr3_nt: TGTGCCAGCAGAAAAACTACAGGGGCCGCTTTCAACTATGGCTACACCTTC
cdr3_aa: CASRKTTGAAFNYGYTF

j_call: TRBJ1-2
d_call: -
clone_size: -
cdr3_length: 15
v_call: TRBV4-1
cdr3_nt: TGCGCCAGCAGCCAAGAAGAGGGGTTCGGGGCTGGCTACACCTTC
cdr3_aa: CASSQEEGFGAGYTF

j_call: TRBJ1-5
d_call: -
clone_size: -
cdr3_length: 15
v_call: TRBV6-1
cdr3_nt: TGTGCCAGCAGTGAACTAATACAGGGACATCAGCCCCAGCATTTT
cdr3_aa: CASSELIQGHQPQHF

j_call: TRBJ2-2
d_call: TRBD1
clone_size: -
cdr3_length: 15
v_call: TRBV5-1
cdr3_nt: TGCGCCAGCTACTGGACAGGCCCAAACACCGGGGAGCTGTTTTTT
cdr3_aa: CASYWTGPNTGELFF

j_call: TRBJ2-4
d_call: -
clone_size: -
cdr3_length: 16
v_call: TRBV28
cdr3_nt: TGTGCCAGCAGTTCTCCCCGCCACGGAGCCAAAAACATTCAGTACTTC
cdr3_aa: CASSSPRHGAKNIQYF

j_call: TRBJ2-3
d_call: -
clone_size: -
cdr3_length: 12
v_call: TRBV9
cdr3_nt: TGTGCCAGCAGCGTAGATTTAGATACGCAGTATTTT
cdr3_aa: CASSVDLDTQYF

j_call: TRBJ2-7
d_call: -
clone_size: -
cdr3_length: 16
v_call: TRBV6-2/TRBV6-3
cdr3_nt: TGTGCCAGCAGTTACTCGAAGGGCCTGACCTCCTACGAGCAGTACTTC
cdr3_aa: CASSYSKGLTSYEQYF

j_call: TRBJ2-7
d_call: -
clone_size: -
cdr3_length: 15
v_call: TRBV6-1
cdr3_nt: TGTGCCAGCAGTGAAGAACTTGGGGGACACCACGAGCAGTACTTC
cdr3_aa: CASSEELGGHHEQYF